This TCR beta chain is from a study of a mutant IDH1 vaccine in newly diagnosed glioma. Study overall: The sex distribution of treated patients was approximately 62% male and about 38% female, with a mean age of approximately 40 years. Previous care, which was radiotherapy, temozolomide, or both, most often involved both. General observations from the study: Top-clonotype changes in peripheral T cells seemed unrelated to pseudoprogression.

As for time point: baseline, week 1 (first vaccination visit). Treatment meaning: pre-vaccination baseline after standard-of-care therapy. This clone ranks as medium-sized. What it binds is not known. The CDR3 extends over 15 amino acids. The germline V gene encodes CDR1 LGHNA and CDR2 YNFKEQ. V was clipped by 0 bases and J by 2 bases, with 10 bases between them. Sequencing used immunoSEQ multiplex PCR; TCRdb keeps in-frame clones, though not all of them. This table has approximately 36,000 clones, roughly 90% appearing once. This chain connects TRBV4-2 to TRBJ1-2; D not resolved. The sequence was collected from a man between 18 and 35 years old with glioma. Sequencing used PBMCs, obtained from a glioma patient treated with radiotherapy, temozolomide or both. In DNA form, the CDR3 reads TGTGCCAGCAGCCAAGAGGGATCGACCAACTATGGCTACACCTTC. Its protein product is CASSQEGSTNYGYTF.